Listed below are T cell receptor beta chains from one sample, sequenced in a study of blood T cells in healthy people across ages. TCRdb recomputed calls from the 5' RACE reads with MiXCR, one row per CDR3 protein. The sample includes about 1.6 million distinct CDR3 sequences, around 35% of them seen just once. What was sequenced was blood. The receptors were gathered from a young woman in good health. CDR3s include the opening cysteine and the closing phenylalanine or tryptophan. Fields, in order: D gene, clone size, J gene, V gene, CDR3 DNA, CDR3 protein. A D gene is named only where the DNA matches it firmly. The size field is filled for only some rows; it gives once, few, many or a size class.

>NA|NA|TRBJ2-7|TRBV20-1
TGCAGTGCTAGAGGCCACCTGGGTAGTTACGAGCAGTACTTC
CSARGHLGSYEQYF
>NA|few|TRBJ1-1|TRBV6-5
TGTGCCAGCAGTTACACGCCTCTCGCTAACACTGAAGCTTTCTTT
CASSYTPLANTEAFF
>NA|NA|TRBJ2-5|TRBV6-6
TGTGCCAGCAGTTACGTTAAGGGGGGAGGGGAGCAGTACTTC
CASSYVKGGGEQYF
>NA|few|TRBJ2-1|TRBV20-1
TGCAGTACCCATAGGACACCTGAGCAGTTCTTC
CSTHRTPEQFF
>NA|NA|TRBJ1-4|TRBV20-1
TGCAGTGCTCAACCAGCAACAACTAATGAAAAACTGTTTTTT
CSAQPATTNEKLFF
>TRBD2|NA|TRBJ2-3|TRBV6-1
TGTGCCAGCAGGCCCCCAGCGGGAGGGAGGGATACGCAGTATTTT
CASRPPAGGRDTQYF
>TRBD2|NA|TRBJ2-2|TRBV11-2
TGTGCCAGCAGCTTAAGCGGGAGTCGGACCGGGGAGCTGTTTTTT
CASSLSGSRTGELFF
>TRBD1|NA|TRBJ1-6|TRBV5-1
TGCGCCAGCAGCCCTACAGTCGGGACAGGGGTATCACCCCTCCACTTT
CASSPTVGTGVSPLHF
>NA|few|TRBJ2-1|TRBV11-2
TGTGCCAGCAGCTCCCCCTCGGGGAATGAGCAGTTCTTC
CASSSPSGNEQFF
>TRBD1|NA|TRBJ2-2|TRBV6-2/TRBV6-3
TGTGCCAGCAGTTACCAAGACAGGGTAGCCACCGGGGAGCTGTTTTTT
CASSYQDRVATGELFF
>NA|few|TRBJ1-1|TRBV27
TGTGCCAGCAGTTTATTAGGGAGAGATGAAGCTTTCTTT
CASSLLGRDEAFF